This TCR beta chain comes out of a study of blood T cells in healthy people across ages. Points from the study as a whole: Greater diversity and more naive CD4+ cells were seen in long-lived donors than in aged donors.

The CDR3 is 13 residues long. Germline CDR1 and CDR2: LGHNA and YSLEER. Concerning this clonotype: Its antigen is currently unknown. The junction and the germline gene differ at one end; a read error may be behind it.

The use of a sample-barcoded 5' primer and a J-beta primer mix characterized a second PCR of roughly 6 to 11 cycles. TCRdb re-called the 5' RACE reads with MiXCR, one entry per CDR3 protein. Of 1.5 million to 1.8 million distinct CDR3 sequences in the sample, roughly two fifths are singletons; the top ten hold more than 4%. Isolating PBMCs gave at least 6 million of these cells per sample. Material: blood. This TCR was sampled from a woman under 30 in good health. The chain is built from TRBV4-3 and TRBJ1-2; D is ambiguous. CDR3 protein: CASSQEAAYGYSF. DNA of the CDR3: TGCGCCAGCAGCCAAGAGGCTGCCTATGGCTACAGCTTC.